This T cell receptor beta chain was sequenced for a study of response to subunit inactivated influenza vaccine. Study-wide results and limits: It was the authors' suggestion that each seasonal influenza vaccination recruits few new T cells.

TCRdb reprocessed the RT-PCR reads with MiXCR, giving one entry per CDR3 protein. The sample includes around 200,000 distinct CDR3 sequences, over 13% seen only once; the top ten take about a quarter. This clonotype has a handful of counts. Antigen unknown. The clonotype comes from a man aged 45-60 years who received an inactivated influenza vaccine. Sequencing was performed on CD8+ T cells sorted from PBMCs, taken 5 days after vaccination.

CDR3 DNA: TGCGCCAGCAGCCAAGATAGCCAGGGAAATATCAATGGCTACACCTTC. Protein sequence: CASSQDSQGNINGYTF. The V call is TRBV4-3, the J call TRBJ1-2; possible D gene TRBD1, 5 bases. Germline assignment: CDR1 LGHNA and CDR2 YSLEER. The CDR3 runs 16 residues. The ends were cut back, 0 bases at V and 6 bases at J, with 17 bases in the middle.